A single TCR beta chain is shown here with its context. This receptor's antigen is unknown. Base qualities were left out, and no much larger clone turns up one base away. The sample is drawn from a study of cytomegalovirus exposure and HLA in healthy donors (TCRdb year 2017). In terms of the full investigation: According to a later analysis, one platform produced both the 110 or so validation repertoires and the roughly 650 repertoires of the first cohort. The aim of the study was to test whether cataloging public T cell receptors could identify signatures of past pathogen exposure. Besides the first cohort of around 700 subjects, a separate validation cohort made up of over 95 different subjects was used. The study combined high-throughput TCR immunosequencing, statistical association of individual TCRs with disease status, and machine learning to predict cytomegalovirus infection status.

On the study overall, not on this receptor specifically: Of the cluster scores, roughly 93% were above 0 in a later analysis, which found that TCRs clustered in the first cohort also tended to co-occur in the 120 or so validation repertoires. The classifier was reported to diagnose cytomegalovirus status with high specificity and sensitivity in both the original and validation cohorts. According to the authors, the approach could potentially be generalized to other disease states and immunological phenotypes. In vitro tests confirmed that three of the cytomegalovirus-associated TCR beta chains recognize cytomegalovirus antigens. A later analysis lacked HLA typing for the validation cohort, so it scored co-occurrence in that cohort across all 130 or so repertoires. While some public TCRs were present in many individuals, most TCR sequences turned up only very rarely across donors. A total of 150 to 200 TCR beta chains were listed by the study as associated with cytomegalovirus.

The donors were included in the validation cohort of some 120 subjects, a group kept apart from the roughly 690-subject first cohort. The library was produced with the immunoSEQ multiplex PCR assay. In the original analysis: To diagnose cytomegalovirus status from the catalog of TCR beta chain sequences, a statistical classification framework was built. Drawn from immuneACCESS, this table holds only the in-frame rearrangements with V and J called that TCRdb kept. Clones are partly lost; checked studies trace under half to an unresolved V gene and leave the rest unexplained. The V and J calls and clone size are taken from that table; D and trimming were inferred from the DNA. This sample comprises fewer than 350,000 clones, roughly 90% of them detected only once. The top ten constitute around 0.9% of the sample. Clipping removes 4 bases from V and 1 base from J, with 11 as the unmatched junction base count. Looking up the germline V gene yields CDR1 SGHVS and CDR2 FQNEAQ. From the cysteine through the phenylalanine, the CDR3 covers 18 amino acids. Only the CDR3 part of the read is kept: 54 bases, read in frame from the first base.

The chain joins TRBV7-8 to TRBJ1-5; 9 nucleotides in the junction match TRBD1. The TCR sequence derives from a woman younger than 35 in good health and CMV-seronegative. The sample taken for sequencing was PBMCs. The CDR3 corresponds to CASSSLGGQGTSNQPQHF. The sequence in DNA is TGTGCCAGCAGCTCATTAGGGGGACAGGGTACGAGCAATCAGCCCCAGCATTTT.